Each of the 4 T cell receptor beta chains below was sequenced from the same sample in a study of blood T cell repertoires in COVID-19. The repertoire was sequenced with immunoSEQ multiplex PCR; TCRdb's copy has only in-frame clones and lacks some. The sample carries fewer than 350,000 clones, over 80% recorded once. The sample was peripheral blood. All receptors come from a man aged 25 to 40 with COVID-19, enrolled during active disease.

The chain uses TRBV5-4 and TRBJ2-5; D is possibly TRBD1 (5 bases). The CDR3 extends over 15 amino acids. Deletions cut 1 base from V and 5 bases from J, with 15 bases between. Germline assignment: CDR1 SGHNT and CDR2 YYREEE (reference sequence). The CDR3 loop is CASSLSSGSVETQYF. The CDR3 nucleotides are TGTGCCAGCAGCTTGAGCTCAGGGTCGGTTGAGACCCAGTACTTC.

The chain combines TRBV10-3 with TRBJ2-2, with 10 bases matching TRBD1. Germline assignment: CDR1 ENHRY and CDR2 SYGVKD. The CDR3 is made up of 16 amino acids. V gave up 3 bases and J gave up 5 bases; unmatched junction bases: 6. CDR3 sequence reads: CAISDLDRGLTGELFF. CDR3 in DNA: TGTGCCATCAGTGACCTTGACAGGGGGCTGACCGGGGAGCTGTTTTTT.

The chain recombines TRBV28 with TRBJ1-4, with 11 positions matching TRBD1. CDR1 and CDR2 (germline): MDHEN, SYDVKM. This CDR3 contains 18 residues. J gave up 3 bases and V 5 bases, and 11 bases lay outside the gene matches. CDR3 coding DNA: TGTGCCAGCAGTAGGACAGGGGGCGCGAGTAGGGCTAATGAAAAACTGTTTTTT. Its protein is CASSRTGGASRANEKLFF.

The chain carries TRBV24-1 and TRBJ1-4; a weak D match, TRBD1 (5 bases). V shed 9 bases and J shed 6 bases, with 10 bases lying between them. CDR1 and CDR2 (germline): KGHDR, SFDVKD. There are 12 residues in the CDR3. Here the CDR3 DNA reads TGTGCCACCGGGGGGAGCGATGAAAAACTGTTTTTT. Its translation is CATGGSDEKLFF.